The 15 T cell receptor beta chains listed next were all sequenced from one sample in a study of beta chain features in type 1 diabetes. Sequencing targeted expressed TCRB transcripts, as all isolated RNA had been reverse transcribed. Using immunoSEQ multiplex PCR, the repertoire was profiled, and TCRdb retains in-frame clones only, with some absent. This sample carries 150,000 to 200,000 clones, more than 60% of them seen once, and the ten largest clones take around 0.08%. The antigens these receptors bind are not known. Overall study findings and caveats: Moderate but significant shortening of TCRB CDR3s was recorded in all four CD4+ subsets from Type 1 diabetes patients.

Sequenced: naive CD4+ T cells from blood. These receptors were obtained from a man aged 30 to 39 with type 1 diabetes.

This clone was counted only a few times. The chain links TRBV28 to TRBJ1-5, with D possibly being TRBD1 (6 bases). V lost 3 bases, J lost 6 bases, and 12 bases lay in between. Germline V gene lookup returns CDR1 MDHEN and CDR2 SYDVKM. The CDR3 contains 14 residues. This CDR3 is CASSFQQGSQPQHF. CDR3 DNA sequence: TGTGCCAGCAGTTTCCAACAGGGTTCTCAGCCCCAGCATTTT.

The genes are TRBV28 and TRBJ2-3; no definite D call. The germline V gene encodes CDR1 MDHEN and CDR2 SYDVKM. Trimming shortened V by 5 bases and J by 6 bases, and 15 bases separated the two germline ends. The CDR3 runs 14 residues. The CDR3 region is CASSLPQAYDTQYF. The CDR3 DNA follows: TGTGCCAGCAGTCTCCCTCAGGCGTACGATACGCAGTATTTT.

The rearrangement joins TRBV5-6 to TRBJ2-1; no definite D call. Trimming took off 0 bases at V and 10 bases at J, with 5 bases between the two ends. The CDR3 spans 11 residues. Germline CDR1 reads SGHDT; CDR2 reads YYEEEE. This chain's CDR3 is CASSLDREQFF. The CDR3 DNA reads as TGTGCCAGCAGCTTGGACAGAGAGCAGTTCTTC.

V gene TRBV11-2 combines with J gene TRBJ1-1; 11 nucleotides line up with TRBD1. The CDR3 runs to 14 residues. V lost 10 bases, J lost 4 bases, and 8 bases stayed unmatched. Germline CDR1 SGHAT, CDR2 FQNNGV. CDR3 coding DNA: TGTGCCACCCGGGGACAGGGGGAACCCACTGAAGCTTTCTTT. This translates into CATRGQGEPTEAFF.

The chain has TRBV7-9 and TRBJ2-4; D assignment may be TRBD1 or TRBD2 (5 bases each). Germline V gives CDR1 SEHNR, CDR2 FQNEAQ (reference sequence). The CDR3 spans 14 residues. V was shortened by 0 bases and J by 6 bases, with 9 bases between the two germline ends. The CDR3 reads CASSLAMRGNIQYF. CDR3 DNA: TGTGCCAGCAGCTTAGCGATGAGGGGAAACATTCAGTACTTC.

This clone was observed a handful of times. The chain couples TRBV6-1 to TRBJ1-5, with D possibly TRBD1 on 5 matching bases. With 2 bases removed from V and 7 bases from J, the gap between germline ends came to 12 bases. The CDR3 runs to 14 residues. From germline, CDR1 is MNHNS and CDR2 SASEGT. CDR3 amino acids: CASSERQSGQPQHF. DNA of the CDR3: TGTGCCAGCAGTGAAAGACAGAGCGGACAGCCCCAGCATTTT.

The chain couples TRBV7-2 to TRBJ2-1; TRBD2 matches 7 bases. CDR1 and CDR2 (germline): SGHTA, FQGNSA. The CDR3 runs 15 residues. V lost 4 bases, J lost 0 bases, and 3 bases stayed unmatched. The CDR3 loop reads CASSSWTSSYNEQFF. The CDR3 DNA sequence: TGTGCCAGCAGCTCCTGGACTAGCTCCTACAATGAGCAGTTCTTC.

CDR3 DNA sequence: TGTGCCAGCAGTTACCGGCAGTCCTACGAGCAGTACTTC. Its protein product is CASSYRQSYEQYF. The chain joins TRBV6-5 to TRBJ2-7; no clear D gene. Germline V gene data show CDR1 as MNHEY and CDR2 as SVGAGI. The CDR3 spans 13 residues. The V and J ends lost 2 bases and 1 base respectively, with 6 bases between them.

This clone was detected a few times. The CDR3 loop reads CASSQDGEARQYF. CDR3 nucleotide sequence: TGCGCCAGCAGCCAAGATGGCGAGGCCCGGCAGTACTTC. The rearrangement uses TRBV4-3 and TRBJ2-5; D remains ambiguous. V lost 0 bases, J lost 11 bases, and 13 bases lay in between. This CDR3 has 13 amino acids. Germline V gene sequence: CDR1 LGHNA, CDR2 YSLEER.

CDR3 region: CASSPGQGSYNSPLHF. In DNA form, the CDR3 reads TGTGCCAGCAGTCCAGGACAGGGGTCCTATAATTCACCCCTCCACTTT. The chain employs TRBV27 and TRBJ1-6; the match to TRBD1 covers 9 bases. With V trimmed by 5 bases and J by 1 base, 3 bases remained unmatched. CDR1 MNHEY and CDR2 SMNVEV come from the germline V gene (reference sequence). The CDR3 is 16 residues long.

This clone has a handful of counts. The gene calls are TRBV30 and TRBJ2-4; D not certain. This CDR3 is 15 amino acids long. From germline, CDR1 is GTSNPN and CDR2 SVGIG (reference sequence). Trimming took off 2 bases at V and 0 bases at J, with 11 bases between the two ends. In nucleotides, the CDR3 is TGTGCCTGGAGTAGTAACCGACTAGCCAAAAACATTCAGTACTTC. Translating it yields CAWSSNRLAKNIQYF. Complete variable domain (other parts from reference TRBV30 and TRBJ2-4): SQTIHQWPATLVQPVGSPLSLECTVEGTSNPNLYWYRQAAGRGLQLLFYSVGIGQISSEVPQNLSASRPQDRQFILSSKKLLLSDSGFYLCAWSSNRLAKNIQYFGAGTRLSVL.

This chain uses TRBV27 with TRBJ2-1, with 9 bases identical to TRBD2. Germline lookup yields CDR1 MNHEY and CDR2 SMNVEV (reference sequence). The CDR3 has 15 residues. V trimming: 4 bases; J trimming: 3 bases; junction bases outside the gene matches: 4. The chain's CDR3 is CASSSLAGFYNEQFF. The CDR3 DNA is TGTGCCAGCAGTTCTCTAGCGGGGTTCTACAATGAGCAGTTCTTC.

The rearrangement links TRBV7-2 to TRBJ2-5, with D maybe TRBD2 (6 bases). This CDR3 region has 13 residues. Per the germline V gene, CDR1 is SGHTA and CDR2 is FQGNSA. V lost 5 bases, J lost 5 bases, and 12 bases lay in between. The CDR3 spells CASSPTREETQYF. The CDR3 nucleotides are TGTGCCAGCAGCCCCACCCGGGAGGAGACCCAGTACTTC.

CDR3 loop: CSVGQENQPQHF. The CDR3 coding sequence is TGCAGCGTTGGACAGGAGAATCAGCCCCAGCATTTT. This sequence joins TRBV29-1 and TRBJ1-5; maybe TRBD1 (6 bases). Germline-derived CDR1 and CDR2 are SQVTM and ANQGSEA. The CDR3 length is 12 residues. The V gene lost 4 bases and the J gene lost 4 bases, with 8 bases spanning the gap.

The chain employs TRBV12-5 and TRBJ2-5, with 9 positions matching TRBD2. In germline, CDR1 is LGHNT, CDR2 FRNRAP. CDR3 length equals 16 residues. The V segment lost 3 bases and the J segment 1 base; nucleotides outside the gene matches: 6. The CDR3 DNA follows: TGTGCTAGTGGTTTCCGCCTAGCGGGGCTCCAAGAGACCCAGTACTTC. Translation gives CASGFRLAGLQETQYF.